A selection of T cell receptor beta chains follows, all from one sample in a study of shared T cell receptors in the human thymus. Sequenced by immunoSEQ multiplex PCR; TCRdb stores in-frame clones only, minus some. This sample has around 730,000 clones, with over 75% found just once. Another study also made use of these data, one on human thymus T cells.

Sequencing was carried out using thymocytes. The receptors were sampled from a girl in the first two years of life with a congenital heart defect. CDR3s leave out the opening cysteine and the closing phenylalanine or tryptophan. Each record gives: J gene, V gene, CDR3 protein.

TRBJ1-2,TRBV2,ASSHTGGNGYT
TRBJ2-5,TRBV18,ASSPIIRGQGRETQY
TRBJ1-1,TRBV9,ASSARQGLGTEAF
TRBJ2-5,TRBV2,ASRDPSDLAGGRRETQY
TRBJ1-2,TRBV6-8,APGYRRYT
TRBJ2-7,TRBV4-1,ASSQDPRDRGPHEQY
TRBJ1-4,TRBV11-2,ASSWWPSTNEKLF
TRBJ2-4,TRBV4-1,ASSPIGRAAKNIQY
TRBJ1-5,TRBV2,ATGPGTFKSNQPQH
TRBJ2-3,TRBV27,ASSHDRADTQY
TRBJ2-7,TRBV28,ASSFFRTGSSYEQY
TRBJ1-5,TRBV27,ASSAARDSNQPQH
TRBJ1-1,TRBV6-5,ASRQGASPEAF
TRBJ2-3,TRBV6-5,AIRGDTQY
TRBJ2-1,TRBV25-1,ASSEWAGSYNEQF
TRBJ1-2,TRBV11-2,ASRPQGGYT
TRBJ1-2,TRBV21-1,ASSTPRGDGYT
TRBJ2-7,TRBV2,ASRDSGTGTSYEQY
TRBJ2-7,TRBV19,ASSKPGLAGSYEQY
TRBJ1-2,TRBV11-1,ASSPFRRGNYGYT
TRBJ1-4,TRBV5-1,ASKYRTGDNEKLF
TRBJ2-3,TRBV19,ASGGQSSTDTQY
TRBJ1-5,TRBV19,ASHRESNQPQH
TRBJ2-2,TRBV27,ASSPDSPGELF
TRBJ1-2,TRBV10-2,ASSESRGHYGYT
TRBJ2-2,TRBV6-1,ASSEAKGAGGELF
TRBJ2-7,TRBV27,ASRAEKLYEQY
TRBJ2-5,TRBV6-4,ASSAHFAGGKETQY
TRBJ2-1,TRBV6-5,ASSRGGLAYNEQF
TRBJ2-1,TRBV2,ASSVTSPSYNEQF
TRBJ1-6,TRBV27,ASRSTGTGTSPLH
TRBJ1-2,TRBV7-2,ASGPGLGLSGYT
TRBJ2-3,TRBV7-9,ASSLGRDRGRGDTQY
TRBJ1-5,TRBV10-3,AISEGGTDNQPQH
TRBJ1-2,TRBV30,AWKQGAEGYGYT
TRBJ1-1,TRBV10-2,ASSPPGPEAF
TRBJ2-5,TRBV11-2,ASSPSYRDQETQY
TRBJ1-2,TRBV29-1,SVKKTGEGYT
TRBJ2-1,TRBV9,ASSAGTSGYNEQF
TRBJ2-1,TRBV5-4,ASSFIPGGLDEQF
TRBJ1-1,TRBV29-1,SVEFDSCAF
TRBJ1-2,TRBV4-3,ASSQDGAYGYT
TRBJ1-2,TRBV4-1,ASSQDRSLGGVYGYT
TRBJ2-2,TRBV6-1,ASIKSTDQGGELF
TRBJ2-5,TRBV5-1,ASSRAQGGRETQY
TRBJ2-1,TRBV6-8,ASSYSVPQLAGAPEF
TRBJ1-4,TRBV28,ASASPGLNNEKLF
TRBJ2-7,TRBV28,ASSSPRVGHYEQY